This is a list of T cell receptor beta chains from one sample in a study of blood T cell repertoires in COVID-19. Produced via immunoSEQ multiplex PCR; TCRdb's table is partial and in-frame only. Seen here are around 300,000 clones, 75% to 90% observed once, and the top ten hold 3%. Input material: peripheral blood. The source of these receptors is a woman between 25 and 40 years old with active or convalescent COVID-19. Each CDR3 is given with its conserved first and last residue. The D gene is left open where the match is weak. Size values are once, few and many counts, or a class for expanded clones, and some rows have none.

D | J | V | size | length | DNA | CDR3
- | TRBJ1-3 | TRBV7-8 | - | 16 | TGTGCCAGCAGCCCCGCGGCCGGGATGTCAGGAAACACCATATATTTT | CASSPAAGMSGNTIYF
- | TRBJ2-4 | TRBV5-1 | - | 14 | TGCGCCAGCAGCTCCAGGGGCGACAAAAACATTCAGTACTTC | CASSSRGDKNIQYF
TRBD1 | TRBJ1-5 | TRBV6-6 | - | 14 | TGTGCCATAGCGGACAGGGGGCTGAATCAGCCCCAGCATTTT | CAIADRGLNQPQHF
- | TRBJ2-6 | TRBV3-1/TRBV3-2 | - | 16 | TGTGCCAGCAGCCAAGATGCCAGCTCTGGGGCCAACGTCCTGACTTTC | CASSQDASSGANVLTF
- | TRBJ2-3 | TRBV5-1 | - | 14 | TGCGCCAGCAGCTTGAGCTTGGCGGGGGATACGCAGTATTTT | CASSLSLAGDTQYF
- | TRBJ1-1 | TRBV5-1 | once | 15 | TGCGCCAGCAGCTTGGACAGGCTAGGGGACACTGAAGCTTTCTTT | CASSLDRLGDTEAFF
TRBD1 | TRBJ2-5 | TRBV19 | - | 14 | TGTGCCAGTAGTCAGCGAACAGGGGGAGAGACCCAGTACTTC | CASSQRTGGETQYF
- | TRBJ1-5 | TRBV21-1 | - | 16 | TGTGCCAGCAGCAAGAACGAGGTCTTTAGCAATCAGCCCCAGCATTTT | CASSKNEVFSNQPQHF
- | TRBJ2-2 | TRBV4-3 | - | 17 | TGCGCCAGCAGCCAAGAACCCTCCACAGCGAACACCGGGGAGCTGTTTTTT | CASSQEPSTANTGELFF
- | TRBJ1-3 | TRBV15 | few | 17 | TGTGCCACCAGCAGAGATTTCGGACAGAGCTCTGGAAACACCATATATTTT | CATSRDFGQSSGNTIYF
- | TRBJ2-1 | TRBV3-1/TRBV3-2 | - | 15 | TGTGCCAGCAGCCAAGATGGAGGGAACTACAATGAGCAGTTCTTC | CASSQDGGNYNEQFF
TRBD1 | TRBJ1-5 | TRBV7-2 | few | 17 | TGTGCCAGCACCCCAACAGGGGGCGCAGCTGGAAATCAGCCCCAGCATTTT | CASTPTGGAAGNQPQHF
TRBD1 | TRBJ1-1 | TRBV10-3 | - | 13 | TGTGCCATCAGTGAGTGGAGGGGGCTCGAAGCTTTCTTT | CAISEWRGLEAFF
TRBD2 | TRBJ2-4 | TRBV5-6 | - | 14 | TGTGCCAGCAGCTCCACTAGCGGGGGGCGCCGGCAGTACTTC | CASSSTSGGRRQYF
TRBD2 | TRBJ2-5 | TRBV29-1 | once | 15 | TGCAGCGTTTTGAGGATAGCGGGGGAGCAAGAGACCCAGTACTTC | CSVLRIAGEQETQYF
- | TRBJ2-5 | TRBV20-1 | - | 11 | TGCAGTGCGTTCCTCCAAGAGACCCAGTACTTC | CSAFLQETQYF